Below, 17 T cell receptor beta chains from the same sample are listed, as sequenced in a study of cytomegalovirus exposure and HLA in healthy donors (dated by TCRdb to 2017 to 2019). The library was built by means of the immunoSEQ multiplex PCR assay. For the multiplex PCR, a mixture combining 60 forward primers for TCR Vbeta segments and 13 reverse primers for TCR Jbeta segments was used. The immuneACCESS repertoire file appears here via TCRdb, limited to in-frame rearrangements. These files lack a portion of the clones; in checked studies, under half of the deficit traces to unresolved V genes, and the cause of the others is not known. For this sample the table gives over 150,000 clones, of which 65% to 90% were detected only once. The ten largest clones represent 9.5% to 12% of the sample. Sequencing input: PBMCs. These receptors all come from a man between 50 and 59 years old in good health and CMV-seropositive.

The CDR3 loop reads CASKTGGGEKLFF. For the CDR3, the DNA is TGTGCCAGCAAAACAGGGGGAGGTGAAAAACTGTTTTTT. The rearrangement links TRBV19 to TRBJ1-4; 8 bases agree with TRBD1. The V gene's germline CDR1 is LNHDA and CDR2 SQIVND (reference sequence). J gave up 7 bases and V 9 bases, and 7 bases lay outside the gene matches. The CDR3 sequence is 13 residues long.

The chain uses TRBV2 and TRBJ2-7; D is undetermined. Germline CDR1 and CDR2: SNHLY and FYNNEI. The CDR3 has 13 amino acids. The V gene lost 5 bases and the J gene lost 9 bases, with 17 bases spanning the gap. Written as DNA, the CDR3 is TGTGCCAGCAGTCTGGCCGTACCCTCGGGGCAGTACTTC. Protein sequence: CASSLAVPSGQYF.

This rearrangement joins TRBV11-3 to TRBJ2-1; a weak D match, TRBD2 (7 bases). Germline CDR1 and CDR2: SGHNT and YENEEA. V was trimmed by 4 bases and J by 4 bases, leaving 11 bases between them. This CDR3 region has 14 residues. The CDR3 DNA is TGTGCCAGCAGCTCCGGGGGGCTGTACAATGAGCAGTTCTTC. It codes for CASSSGGLYNEQFF.

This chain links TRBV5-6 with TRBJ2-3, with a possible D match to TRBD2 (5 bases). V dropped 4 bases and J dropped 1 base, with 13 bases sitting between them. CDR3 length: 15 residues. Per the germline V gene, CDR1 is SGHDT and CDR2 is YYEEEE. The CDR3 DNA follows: TGTGCCAGCAGCGTTTGGGGTAGCGGCACAGATACGCAGTATTTT. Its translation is CASSVWGSGTDTQYF.

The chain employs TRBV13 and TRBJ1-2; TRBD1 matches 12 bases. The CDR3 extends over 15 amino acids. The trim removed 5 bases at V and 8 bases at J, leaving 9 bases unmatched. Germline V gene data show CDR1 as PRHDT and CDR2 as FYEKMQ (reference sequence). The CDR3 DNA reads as TGTGCCAGCAGCCCTCCGGGACAGGGGGCGGGGGGCTACACCTTC. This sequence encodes CASSPPGQGAGGYTF.

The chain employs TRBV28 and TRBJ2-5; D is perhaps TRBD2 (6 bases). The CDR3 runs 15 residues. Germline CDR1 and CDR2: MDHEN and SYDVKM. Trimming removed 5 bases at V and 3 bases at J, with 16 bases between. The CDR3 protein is CASSLPGTQKETQYF. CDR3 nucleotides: TGTGCCAGCAGTCTACCCGGGACTCAAAAAGAGACCCAGTACTTC.

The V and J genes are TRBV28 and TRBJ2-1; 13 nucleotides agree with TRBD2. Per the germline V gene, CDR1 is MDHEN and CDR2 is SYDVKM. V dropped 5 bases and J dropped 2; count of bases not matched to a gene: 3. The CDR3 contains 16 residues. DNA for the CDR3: TGTGCCAGCAGTCGGACTAGCGGGGGCACCTACAATGAGCAGTTCTTC. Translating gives CASSRTSGGTYNEQFF. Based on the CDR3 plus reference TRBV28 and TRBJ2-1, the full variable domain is DVKVTQSSRYLVKRTGEKVFLECVQDMDHENMFWYRQDPGLGLRLIYFSYDVKMKEKGDIPEGYSVSREKKERFSLILESASTNQTSMYLCASSRTSGGTYNEQFFGPGTRLTVL.

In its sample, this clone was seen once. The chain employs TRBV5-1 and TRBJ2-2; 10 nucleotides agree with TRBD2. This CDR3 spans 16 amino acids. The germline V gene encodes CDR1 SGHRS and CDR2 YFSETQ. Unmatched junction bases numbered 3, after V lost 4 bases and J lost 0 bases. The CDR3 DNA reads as TGCGCCAGCAGCGTAACTAGCGGGGCGAACACCGGGGAGCTGTTTTTT. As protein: CASSVTSGANTGELFF.

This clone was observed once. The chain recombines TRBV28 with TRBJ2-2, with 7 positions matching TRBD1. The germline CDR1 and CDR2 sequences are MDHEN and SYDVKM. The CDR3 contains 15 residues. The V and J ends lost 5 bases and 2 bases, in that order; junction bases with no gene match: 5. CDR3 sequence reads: CASSRGTDNTGELFF. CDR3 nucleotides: TGTGCCAGCAGTAGGGGGACAGATAACACCGGGGAGCTGTTTTTT.

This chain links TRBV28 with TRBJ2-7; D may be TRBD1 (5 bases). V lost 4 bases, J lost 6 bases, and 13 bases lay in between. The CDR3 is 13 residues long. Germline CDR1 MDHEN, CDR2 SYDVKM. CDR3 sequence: CASSSQGVREQYF. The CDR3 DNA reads TGTGCCAGCAGTTCCCAAGGGGTCCGCGAGCAGTACTTC.

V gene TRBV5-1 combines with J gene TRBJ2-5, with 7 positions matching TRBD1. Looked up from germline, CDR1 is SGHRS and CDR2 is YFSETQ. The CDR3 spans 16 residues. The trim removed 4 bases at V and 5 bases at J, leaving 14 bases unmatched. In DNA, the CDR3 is TGCGCCAGCAGCCCGACAAGGGACAGATTGATTGAGACCCAGTACTTC. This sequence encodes CASSPTRDRLIETQYF.

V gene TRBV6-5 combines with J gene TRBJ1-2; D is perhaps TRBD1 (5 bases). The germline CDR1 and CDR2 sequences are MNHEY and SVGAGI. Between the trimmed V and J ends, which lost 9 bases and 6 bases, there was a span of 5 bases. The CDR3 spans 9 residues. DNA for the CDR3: TGTGCCAGAGGGGATGGCTACACCTTC. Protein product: CARGDGYTF.

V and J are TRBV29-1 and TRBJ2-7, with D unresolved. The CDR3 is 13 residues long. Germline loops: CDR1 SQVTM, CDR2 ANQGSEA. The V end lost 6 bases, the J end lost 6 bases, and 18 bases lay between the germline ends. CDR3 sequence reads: CSVQWAPEGEQYF. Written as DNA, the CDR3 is TGCAGCGTCCAATGGGCCCCAGAAGGCGAGCAGTACTTC.

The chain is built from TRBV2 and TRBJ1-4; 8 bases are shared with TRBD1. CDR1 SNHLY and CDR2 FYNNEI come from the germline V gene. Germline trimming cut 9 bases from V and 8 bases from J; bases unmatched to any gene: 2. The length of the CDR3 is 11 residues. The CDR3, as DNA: TGTGCCAGAGGGACAGGCGAAAAACTGTTTTTT. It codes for CARGTGEKLFF.

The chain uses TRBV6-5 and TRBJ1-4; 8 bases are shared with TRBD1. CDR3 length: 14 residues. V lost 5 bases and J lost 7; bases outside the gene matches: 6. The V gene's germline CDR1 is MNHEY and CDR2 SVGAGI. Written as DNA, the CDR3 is TGTGCCAGCAGTCCGCGACAGGGGAGTGAAAAACTGTTTTTT. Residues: CASSPRQGSEKLFF.

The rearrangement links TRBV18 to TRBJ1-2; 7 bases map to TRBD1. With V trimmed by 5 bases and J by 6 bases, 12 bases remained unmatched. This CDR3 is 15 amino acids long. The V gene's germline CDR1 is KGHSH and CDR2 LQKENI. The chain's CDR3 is CASSATGLGLDGYTF. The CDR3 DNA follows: TGTGCCAGCTCAGCGACAGGGCTGGGGTTGGATGGCTACACCTTC.

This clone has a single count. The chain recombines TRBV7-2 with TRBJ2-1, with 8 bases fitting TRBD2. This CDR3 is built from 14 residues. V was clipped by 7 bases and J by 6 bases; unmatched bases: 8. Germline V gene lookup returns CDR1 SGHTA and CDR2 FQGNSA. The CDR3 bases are TGTGCCAGCACCTCAAGTCGGGAGGGCAATGAGCAGTTCTTC. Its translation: CASTSSREGNEQFF.